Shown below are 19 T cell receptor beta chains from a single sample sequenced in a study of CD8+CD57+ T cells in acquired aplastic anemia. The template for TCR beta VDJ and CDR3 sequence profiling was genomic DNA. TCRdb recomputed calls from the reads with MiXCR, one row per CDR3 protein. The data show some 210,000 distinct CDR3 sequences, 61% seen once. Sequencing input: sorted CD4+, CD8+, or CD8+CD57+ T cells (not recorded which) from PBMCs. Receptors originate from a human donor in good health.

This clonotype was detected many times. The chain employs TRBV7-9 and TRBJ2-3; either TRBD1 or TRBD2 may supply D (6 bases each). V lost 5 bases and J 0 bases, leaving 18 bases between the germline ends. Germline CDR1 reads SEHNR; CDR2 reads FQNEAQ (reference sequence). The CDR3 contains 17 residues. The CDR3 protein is CASSPLGGTSSTDTQYF. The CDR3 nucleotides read TGTGCCAGCAGCCCACTAGGCGGGACATCAAGCACAGATACGCAGTATTTT.

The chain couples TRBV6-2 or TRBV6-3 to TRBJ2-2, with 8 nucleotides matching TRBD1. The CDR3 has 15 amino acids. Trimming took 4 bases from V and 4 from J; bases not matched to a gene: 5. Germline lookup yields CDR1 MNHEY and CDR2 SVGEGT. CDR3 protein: CASSFAQGGTGELFF. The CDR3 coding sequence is TGTGCCAGCAGTTTCGCACAGGGGGGCACCGGGGAGCTGTTTTTT.

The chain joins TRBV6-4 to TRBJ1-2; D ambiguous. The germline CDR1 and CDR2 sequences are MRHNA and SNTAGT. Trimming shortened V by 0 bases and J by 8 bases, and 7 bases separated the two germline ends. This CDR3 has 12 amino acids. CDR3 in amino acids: CASSDSNGGYTF. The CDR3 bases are TGTGCCAGCAGTGACTCGAATGGCGGCTACACCTTC.

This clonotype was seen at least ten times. The CDR3 loop reads CASSWGNRRCLSYGYTF. The CDR3, as DNA: TGCGCCAGCAGCTGGGGGAACAGGAGATGTTTAAGCTATGGCTACACCTTC. This rearrangement joins TRBV5-1 to TRBJ1-2; a weak D match, TRBD1 (5 bases). Trimming took 3 bases from V and 4 from J, leaving 22 bases between them. The CDR3 has 17 residues. Germline-derived CDR1 and CDR2 are SGHRS and YFSETQ.

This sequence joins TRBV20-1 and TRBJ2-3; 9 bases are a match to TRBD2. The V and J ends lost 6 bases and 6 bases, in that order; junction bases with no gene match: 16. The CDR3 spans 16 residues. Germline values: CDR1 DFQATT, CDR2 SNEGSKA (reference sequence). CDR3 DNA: TGCAGTGCCAGCAGCTTAGGGGTAGCGGGGGACGATACGCAGTATTTT. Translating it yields CSASSLGVAGDDTQYF.

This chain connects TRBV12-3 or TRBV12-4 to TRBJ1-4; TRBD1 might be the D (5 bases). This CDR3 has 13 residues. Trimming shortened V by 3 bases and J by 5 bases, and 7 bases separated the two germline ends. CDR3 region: CASSLGRNEKLFF. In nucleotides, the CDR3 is TGTGCCAGCAGTTTGGGACGGAATGAAAAACTGTTTTTT.

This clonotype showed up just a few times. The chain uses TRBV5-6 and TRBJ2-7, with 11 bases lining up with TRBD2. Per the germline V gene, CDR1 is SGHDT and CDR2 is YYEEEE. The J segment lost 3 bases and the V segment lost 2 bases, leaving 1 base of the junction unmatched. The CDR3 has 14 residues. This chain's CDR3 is CASSFTSGSYEQYF. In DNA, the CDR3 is TGTGCCAGCAGCTTCACTAGCGGGAGCTACGAGCAGTACTTC.

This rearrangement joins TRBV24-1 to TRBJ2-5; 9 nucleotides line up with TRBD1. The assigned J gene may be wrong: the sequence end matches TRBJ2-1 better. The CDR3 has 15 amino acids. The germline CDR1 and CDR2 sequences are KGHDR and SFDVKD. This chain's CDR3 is CATSEVGQGLVEQFF. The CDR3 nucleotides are TGTGCCACCAGTGAAGTCGGACAGGGGTTGGTTGAGCAGTTCTTC.

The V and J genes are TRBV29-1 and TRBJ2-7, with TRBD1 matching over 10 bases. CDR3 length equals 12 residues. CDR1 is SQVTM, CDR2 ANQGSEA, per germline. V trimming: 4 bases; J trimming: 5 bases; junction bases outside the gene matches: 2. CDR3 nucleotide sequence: TGCAGCGTTGGCGGGACAGGGGACGAGCAGTACTTC. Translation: CSVGGTGDEQYF.

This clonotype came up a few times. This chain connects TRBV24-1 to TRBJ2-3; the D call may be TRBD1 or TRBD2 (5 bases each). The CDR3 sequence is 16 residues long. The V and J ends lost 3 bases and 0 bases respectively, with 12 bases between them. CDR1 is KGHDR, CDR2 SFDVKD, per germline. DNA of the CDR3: TGTGCCACCAGTGATCGGGGCGCCACAAGCACAGATACGCAGTATTTT. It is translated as CATSDRGATSTDTQYF.

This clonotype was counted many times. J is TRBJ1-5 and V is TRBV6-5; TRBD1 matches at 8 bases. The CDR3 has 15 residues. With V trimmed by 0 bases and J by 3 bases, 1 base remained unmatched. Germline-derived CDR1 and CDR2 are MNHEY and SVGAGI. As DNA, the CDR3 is TGTGCCAGCAGTTACTCGACAGGGGTCAATCAGCCCCAGCATTTT. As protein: CASSYSTGVNQPQHF.

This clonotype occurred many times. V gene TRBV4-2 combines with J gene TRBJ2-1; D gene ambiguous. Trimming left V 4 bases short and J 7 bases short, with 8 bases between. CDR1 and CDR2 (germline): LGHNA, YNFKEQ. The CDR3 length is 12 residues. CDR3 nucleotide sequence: TGTGCCAGCAGCCTGCTAGGAAATGAGCAGTTCTTC. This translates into CASSLLGNEQFF.

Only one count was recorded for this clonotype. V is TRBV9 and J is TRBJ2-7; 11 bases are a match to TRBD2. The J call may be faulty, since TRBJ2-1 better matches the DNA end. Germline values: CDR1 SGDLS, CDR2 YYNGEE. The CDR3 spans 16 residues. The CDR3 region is CASSVGLAGTGDEQFF. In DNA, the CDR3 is TGTGCCAGCAGCGTAGGACTAGCGGGGACCGGGGATGAGCAGTTCTTC.

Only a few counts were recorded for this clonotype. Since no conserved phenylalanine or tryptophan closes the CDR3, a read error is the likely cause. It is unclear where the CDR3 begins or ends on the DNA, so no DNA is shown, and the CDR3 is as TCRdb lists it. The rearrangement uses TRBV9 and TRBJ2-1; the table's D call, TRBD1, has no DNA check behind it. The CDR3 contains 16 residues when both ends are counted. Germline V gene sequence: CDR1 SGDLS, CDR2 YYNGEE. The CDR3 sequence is CASSVPARDRDNERFL.

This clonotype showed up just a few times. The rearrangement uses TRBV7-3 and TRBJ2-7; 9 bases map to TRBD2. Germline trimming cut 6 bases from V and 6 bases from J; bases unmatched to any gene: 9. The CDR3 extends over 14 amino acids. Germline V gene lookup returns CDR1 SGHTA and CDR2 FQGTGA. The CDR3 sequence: CASSSGGGASEQYF. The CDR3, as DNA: TGTGCCAGCAGTTCAGGCGGGGGGGCCTCCGAGCAGTACTTC.

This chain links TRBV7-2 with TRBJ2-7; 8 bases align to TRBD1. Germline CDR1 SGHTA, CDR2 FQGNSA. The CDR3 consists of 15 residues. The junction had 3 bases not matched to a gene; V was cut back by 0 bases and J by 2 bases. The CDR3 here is CASSLASGQAYEQYF. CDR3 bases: TGTGCCAGCAGCTTAGCGTCGGGACAGGCCTACGAGCAGTACTTC.

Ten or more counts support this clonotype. The CDR3 reads CSARPGTGVQPQHF. CDR3 DNA: TGCAGTGCTAGACCCGGGACAGGAGTTCAGCCCCAGCATTTT. The rearrangement joins TRBV20-1 to TRBJ1-5; 8 nucleotides align to TRBD1. The CDR3 length is 14 residues. V lost 2 bases and J lost 6; bases outside the gene matches: 6. The germline gives CDR1 DFQATT, CDR2 SNEGSKA (reference sequence).

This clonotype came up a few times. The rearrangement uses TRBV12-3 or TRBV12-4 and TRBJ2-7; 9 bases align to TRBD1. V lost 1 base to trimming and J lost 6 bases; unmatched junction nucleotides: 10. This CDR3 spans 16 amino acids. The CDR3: CASSLEGWTGASEQYF. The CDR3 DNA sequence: TGTGCCAGCAGTTTAGAGGGTTGGACAGGGGCCTCCGAGCAGTACTTC.

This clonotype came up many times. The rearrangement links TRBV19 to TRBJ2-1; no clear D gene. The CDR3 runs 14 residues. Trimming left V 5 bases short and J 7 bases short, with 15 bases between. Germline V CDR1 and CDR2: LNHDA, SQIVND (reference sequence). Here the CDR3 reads CASSVWPPWNEQFF. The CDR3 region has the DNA TGTGCCAGTAGTGTCTGGCCCCCTTGGAATGAGCAGTTCTTC.